A single sample is the source of the 27 T cell receptor beta chains below, sequenced in a study of Graves' ophthalmopathy and Graves' hyperthyroidism. RNA served as the template for amplifying TCR beta CDR3 regions. Second-round multiplex PCR followed a first-round RT-PCR using HTBI primers. Using its own MiXCR run on the multiplex PCR reads, TCRdb lists one record per CDR3 protein. The sample gives some 410,000 distinct CDR3 sequences, under 25% of which show up once; more than 2.5% is in the top ten. Sample: peripheral blood. The receptors were gathered from a young woman with stable Graves' hyperthyroidism.

The V gene is TRBV6-2 or TRBV6-3, the J gene TRBJ1-1, with 9 bases fitting TRBD1. This CDR3 region has 16 residues. Germline V gene data show CDR1 as MNHEY and CDR2 as SVGEGT. Trimming cost V 4 bases and J 0 bases; bases outside gene matches: 6. CDR3 bases: TGTGCCAGCAGTTCCGGACAGGGGTCTGTGAACACTGAAGCTTTCTTT. Protein: CASSSGQGSVNTEAFF.

This clonotype was seen ten or more times. The chain has TRBV4-1 and TRBJ1-1; D is uncertain. The CDR3 loop spans 14 amino acids. Germline loops: CDR1 MGHRA, CDR2 YSYEKL. Between the trimmed V and J ends, which lost 0 bases and 4 bases, there was a span of 9 bases. In DNA, the CDR3 is TGCGCCAGCAGCCAAGATCAGGCACTCACTGAAGCTTTCTTT. It encodes CASSQDQALTEAFF.

In this sample, this clonotype turned up many times. The chain recombines TRBV29-1 with TRBJ1-2; 8 bases fit TRBD1. This CDR3 has 14 amino acids. The germline V gene has CDR1 SQVTM and CDR2 ANQGSEA. The ends lost 6 bases at V and 6 bases at J; junction bases unmatched: 12. CDR3 protein: CSVRITGGSDGYTF. The DNA for the CDR3 is TGCAGCGTCCGAATCACAGGGGGTTCCGATGGCTACACCTTC.

This chain uses TRBV6-1 with TRBJ1-2; no clear D. The CDR3 loop spans 13 amino acids. The V gene lost 5 bases and the J gene lost 5 bases, with 12 bases spanning the gap. Germline CDR1 and CDR2: MNHNS and SASEGT. The CDR3, as DNA: TGTGCCAGCAGTCGAACGAGCGAATATGGCTACACCTTC. Its translation: CASSRTSEYGYTF.

The chain has TRBV28 and TRBJ2-5, with TRBD1 matching over 8 bases. Germline CDR1 and CDR2: MDHEN and SYDVKM. V was pared by 4 bases and J by 2 bases, with 12 bases of the junction left unmatched. This CDR3 is built from 17 residues. The CDR3 region is CASSWAIGQGQQETQYF. CDR3 coding DNA: TGTGCCAGCAGTTGGGCGATTGGACAGGGACAGCAAGAGACCCAGTACTTC.

This clonotype was recorded at least ten times. The chain's CDR3 is CASSDTPGQARNQPQHF. CDR3 sequence (DNA): TGTGCCAGCAGTGATACACCTGGACAGGCCCGCAATCAGCCCCAGCATTTT. The J gene is TRBJ1-5, the V gene TRBV6-1, with 7 nucleotides matching TRBD1. After removal of 3 bases from V and 2 bases from J, the junction contained 10 bases not matched to a gene. Germline CDR1 reads MNHNS; CDR2 reads SASEGT. This CDR3 is 17 amino acids long.

Of note for this clonotype: The junction shows a germline mismatch at one end, possibly a read error. This sequence joins TRBV4-1 and TRBJ2-5; the D gene is possibly TRBD2 (6 bases). This CDR3 is 15 amino acids long. The germline V gene has CDR1 MGHRA and CDR2 YSYEKL. CDR3 region: CVSSRVGLAQETQYF. The CDR3 coding sequence is TGCGTCAGCAGCCGAGTTGGCCTAGCGCAAGAGACCCAGTACTTC.

The table lists this clonotype with many counts. The CDR3 DNA is TGTGCCAGCAGCTTAGATCGGCTACTCAATAATTCACCCCTCCACTTT. It is translated as CASSLDRLLNNSPLHF. The chain uses TRBV7-2 and TRBJ1-6; D uncertain. The V end was cut by 1 base, the J end by 5 bases, with 12 bases between. From germline, CDR1 is SGHTA and CDR2 FQGNSA. This CDR3 is built from 16 residues. Combining the CDR3 with reference TRBV7-2 and TRBJ1-6 gives the whole variable domain GAGVSQSPSNKVTEKGKDVELRCDPISGHTALYWYRQSLGQGLEFLIYFQGNSAPDKSGLPSDRFSAERTGGSVSTLTIQRTQQEDSAVYLCASSLDRLLNNSPLHFGNGTRLTVT.

This clonotype was recorded many times. This rearrangement joins TRBV6-5 to TRBJ1-2, with TRBD1 matching over 8 bases. This CDR3 contains 14 residues. With 4 bases clipped from V and 2 bases from J, the junction kept 3 bases outside the gene matches. The germline V gene has CDR1 MNHEY and CDR2 SVGAGI. CDR3 residues: CASSSRDRNYGYTF. As DNA, the CDR3 is TGTGCCAGCAGTTCCCGGGACAGGAACTATGGCTACACCTTC.

This clonotype was seen a few times. The chain recombines TRBV4-3 with TRBJ2-2; D perhaps matches TRBD1 (6 bases). Germline loops: CDR1 LGHNA, CDR2 YSLEER. The CDR3 runs to 15 residues. V lost 3 bases, J lost 3 bases, and 11 bases lay in between. CDR3 coding DNA: TGCGCCAGCAGCCAGGACAACAGGGACACCGGGGAGCTGTTTTTT. Amino acid sequence: CASSQDNRDTGELFF.

This clonotype was found many times. The chain recombines TRBV15 with TRBJ2-2, with D tentatively TRBD1 (5 bases). The CDR3 totals 15 residues. With 0 bases removed from V and 4 bases from J, the gap between germline ends came to 9 bases. Germline V CDR1 and CDR2: LNHNV, YYDKDF (reference sequence). CDR3 sequence: CATSRDKGFTGELFF. The CDR3 DNA is TGTGCCACCAGCAGAGATAAGGGGTTCACCGGGGAGCTGTTTTTT.

This clonotype showed up just a few times. V and J are TRBV19 and TRBJ2-5; D perhaps matches TRBD1 (6 bases). From germline, CDR1 is LNHDA and CDR2 SQIVND (reference sequence). Trimming stripped 5 bases from V and 7 bases from J, with 20 bases between. The CDR3 spans 15 residues. The CDR3 DNA reads TGTGCCAGTAGTCTCTACGGTGAACTAGGGGGGACCCAGTACTTC. Protein: CASSLYGELGGTQYF.

This clonotype was recorded many times. This chain joins TRBV19 and TRBJ2-7; unclear D gene. The CDR3 consists of 15 residues. Germline CDR1 is LNHDA and CDR2 is SQIVND (reference sequence). The V and J ends lost 4 bases and 0 bases respectively, with 13 bases between them. DNA of the CDR3: TGTGCCAGTAGTACCTCCTATAGACACTCCTACGAGCAGTACTTC. It encodes CASSTSYRHSYEQYF.

The sample holds many counts of this clonotype. The chain combines TRBV25-1 with TRBJ2-7, with a weak D call TRBD1 (5 bases). CDR1 and CDR2 (germline): MGHDK, SYGVNS. The CDR3 spans 15 residues. V lost 2 bases and J lost 2, with 13 bases in between. The CDR3 nucleotides read TGTGCCAGCAGTGAAGGGTGGCAGGGCCCCTACGAGCAGTACTTC. Encoded protein: CASSEGWQGPYEQYF.

The table lists this clonotype with many counts. The V gene is TRBV6-1, the J gene TRBJ2-3; D uncertain. V was shortened by 4 bases and J by 2 bases, with 10 bases between the two germline ends. Germline loops: CDR1 MNHNS, CDR2 SASEGT. CDR3 length equals 14 residues. This CDR3 reads CASSVSRPTDTQYF. CDR3 nucleotide sequence: TGTGCCAGCAGTGTGAGCAGGCCCACAGATACGCAGTATTTT.

This clonotype was seen a handful of times. The chain has TRBV12-5 and TRBJ1-5, with unresolved D. From germline, CDR1 is LGHNT and CDR2 FRNRAP. The V and J ends lost 3 bases and 7 bases respectively, with 7 bases between them. The CDR3 is made up of 12 amino acids. The CDR3 region has the DNA TGTGCTAGTGGTTTTCCCTCGCAGCCCCAGCATTTT. Translating gives CASGFPSQPQHF. Combining the CDR3 with reference TRBV12-5 and TRBJ1-5 gives the whole variable domain DARVTQTPRHKVTEMGQEVTMRCQPILGHNTVFWYRQTMMQGLELLAYFRNRAPLDDSGMPKDRFSAEMPDATLATLKIQPSEPRDSAVYFCASGFPSQPQHFGDGTRLSIL.

This clonotype was counted at least ten times. CDR3 coding DNA: TGCGCCAGCAGCCGCGCCGGGCGCCTCTGGGGCGAGCAGTACTTC. Translating gives CASSRAGRLWGEQYF. The chain carries TRBV4-1 and TRBJ2-7; D is ambiguous. V lost 4 bases and J lost 6, with 19 bases in between. Germline CDR1 is MGHRA and CDR2 is YSYEKL. The CDR3 is 15 amino acids.

Comments on this clonotype: At one boundary the junction diverges from the germline segment, which might be a read error. This rearrangement joins TRBV6-1 to TRBJ2-7, with D maybe TRBD2 (5 bases). The CDR3 extends over 15 amino acids. The germline V gene encodes CDR1 MNHNS and CDR2 SASEGT. CDR3 sequence reads: CASSGEAVGFYDQYF. The CDR3 DNA is TGTGCCAGCTCTGGGGAAGCGGTAGGCTTCTACGATCAGTACTTC.

This clonotype showed up many times. The V gene is TRBV12-3 or TRBV12-4, the J gene TRBJ1-5; 9 bases line up with TRBD1. This CDR3 has 14 amino acids. With V trimmed by 6 bases and J by 7 bases, 7 bases remained unmatched. CDR3 sequence (DNA): TGTGCCAGCAGGCTTACAGGGGGCAGCCAGCCCCAGCATTTT. Amino acids: CASRLTGGSQPQHF.

This clonotype was counted at least ten times. CDR3 nucleotides: TGTGCCAGTAGTATATCCAGGGGTTATAGCAATCAGCCCCAGCATTTT. Translated, it gives CASSISRGYSNQPQHF. V usage is TRBV19 and J usage is TRBJ1-5, with a possible D match to TRBD1 (6 bases). CDR3 length: 16 amino acids. Trimming removed 2 bases from V and 0 bases from J, with 11 bases in between. The germline gives CDR1 LNHDA, CDR2 SQIVND (reference sequence). Using reference TRBV19 and TRBJ1-5 for the parts outside the CDR3, the full variable domain is DGGITQSPKYLFRKEGQNVTLSCEQNLNHDAMYWYRQDPGQGLRLIYYSQIVNDFQKGDIAEGYSVSREKKESFPLTVTSAQKNPTAFYLCASSISRGYSNQPQHFGDGTRLSIL.

This clonotype occurred many times. The V call is TRBV12-3 or TRBV12-4, the J call TRBJ2-2; the match to TRBD2 covers 11 bases. This CDR3 has 16 residues. V shed 7 bases, J shed 2 bases, and the junction held 6 bases outside the gene matches. The CDR3 DNA is TGTGCCAGCAACCCGGGACTAGCGGAAAACACCGGGGAGCTGTTTTTT. Translation: CASNPGLAENTGELFF.

This clonotype was recorded many times. The chain joins TRBV10-3 to TRBJ2-7, with a tentative D call TRBD1 (6 bases). This CDR3 is 13 amino acids long. Deletions cut 10 bases from V and 0 bases from J, with 13 bases between. Germline assignment: CDR1 ENHRY and CDR2 SYGVKD. In DNA form, the CDR3 reads TGTGCCACCGAAATACAGGGCTCCTACGAGCAGTACTTC. It codes for CATEIQGSYEQYF.

There are many counts of this clonotype. The CDR3 is CASSYDRGYEQYF. DNA of the CDR3: TGTGCCAGCAGTTACGACCGAGGCTACGAGCAGTACTTC. This sequence joins TRBV6-5 and TRBJ2-7; D is uncertain. Germline V gene sequence: CDR1 MNHEY, CDR2 SVGAGI. V was clipped by 2 bases and J by 3 bases, with 8 bases between them. The CDR3 totals 13 residues.

The sample holds many counts of this clonotype. This chain uses TRBV11-1 with TRBJ2-7; 9 positions match TRBD2. With V trimmed by 5 bases and J by 6 bases, 14 bases remained unmatched. CDR1 and CDR2 (germline): SGHAT, FQDESV (reference sequence). The CDR3 length is 16 residues. CDR3 region: CASSHDWSSGNGEQYF. CDR3 DNA sequence: TGTGCCAGCAGCCATGACTGGTCTAGCGGGAACGGCGAGCAGTACTTC.

This clonotype appeared many times. This chain uses TRBV28 with TRBJ2-5; D unclear. Germline V gives CDR1 MDHEN, CDR2 SYDVKM. The CDR3 covers 12 residues. V shed 2 bases and J shed 3 bases, with 4 bases lying between them. The CDR3 loop reads CASSLRKETQYF. The CDR3, as DNA: TGTGCCAGCAGTTTACGGAAAGAGACCCAGTACTTC.

There are many counts of this clonotype. The chain joins TRBV3-1 to TRBJ1-2; no definite D call. This CDR3 contains 14 residues. CDR1 and CDR2 (germline): LGHDT, YNNKEL (reference sequence). V lost 0 bases and J 7 bases, leaving 12 bases between the germline ends. The CDR3 nucleotides are TGTGCCAGCAGCCAAGAAAGTAGGAGGGCTGGCTACACCTTC. It specifies CASSQESRRAGYTF.

V usage is TRBV30 and J usage is TRBJ1-3; D gene uncertain. The CDR3 totals 10 residues. Germline V gives CDR1 GTSNPN, CDR2 SVGIG (reference sequence). V was cut by 2 bases and J by 8 bases, with 4 bases left in between. CDR3 amino acids: CAWSSDTIYF. CDR3 coding DNA: TGTGCCTGGAGTTCTGACACCATATATTTT.